The T cell receptor beta chain under discussion was sequenced for a study of blood T cells in healthy people across ages. The CDR3 covers 14 residues. Trimming cost V 4 bases and J 3 bases, with 12 bases left between them. The germline CDR1 and CDR2 sequences are KGHSH and LQKENI. A second about 6 to 12 cycle PCR used barcoded and J-beta primers. TCRdb fed the 5' RACE reads into MiXCR, producing one record per CDR3 protein. The table records approximately 810,000 distinct CDR3 sequences, about 30% of them present only once. The rearrangement joins TRBV18 to TRBJ1-1; no clear D. The source material was blood. The sequence was obtained from a woman of 80 years or more in good health. CDR3 protein: CASSRRERYTEAFF. The CDR3 coding sequence is TGTGCCAGCTCACGGCGGGAACGGTACACTGAAGCTTTCTTT.